The 24 T cell receptor beta chains below were found in one sample sequenced in a study of CD8 T cells in ankylosing spondylitis. A single record per CDR3 protein comes from TCRdb applying MiXCR to the 5' RACE reads. The sample lists approximately 300,000 distinct CDR3 sequences, roughly 20% seen once, with 3.5% in the top ten. Sequences were obtained from blood, either unsorted or a sorted T cell fraction (not recorded which). All receptors come from a female donor with ankylosing spondylitis or in good health (not recorded which).

This chain's CDR3 is CSVEASSGGEAFF. CDR3 nucleotides: TGCAGCGTTGAAGCTTCCTCGGGGGGTGAAGCTTTCTTT. The rearrangement joins TRBV29-1 to TRBJ1-1, with D perhaps TRBD1 (5 bases). Germline CDR1 and CDR2: SQVTM and ANQGSEA. This CDR3 comprises 13 residues. Trimming pared 1 base from V and 7 bases from J, leaving 13 bases between.

This clonotype has a count of ten or more. The chain links TRBV24-1 to TRBJ1-5; D uncertain. Germline CDR1 is KGHDR and CDR2 is SFDVKD. The CDR3 totals 13 residues. The V gene lost 5 bases and the J gene lost 0 bases, with 4 bases spanning the gap. The CDR3: CATSVDSNQPQHF. The CDR3 bases are TGTGCCACCAGTGTGGATAGCAATCAGCCCCAGCATTTT.

The chain couples TRBV7-2 to TRBJ2-3, with 9 bases aligning to TRBD2. The CDR3 spans 16 residues. Germline lookup yields CDR1 SGHTA and CDR2 FQGNSA. V lost 1 base to trimming and J lost 2 bases; unmatched junction nucleotides: 4. The DNA of the CDR3 is TGTGCCAGCAGCTTAGTCCTAGCGGGAACCACAGATACGCAGTATTTT. It codes for CASSLVLAGTTDTQYF.

This clonotype was detected a few times. The chain joins TRBV19 to TRBJ2-1; TRBD2 matches at 12 bases. CDR1 is LNHDA and CDR2 is SQIVND in the germline V gene (reference sequence). J gave up 6 bases and V 5 bases, and 8 bases lay outside the gene matches. The CDR3 extends over 16 amino acids. The CDR3: CASSPRGTSGFNEQFF. The CDR3 nucleotides read TGTGCCAGTAGTCCACGAGGGACTAGCGGGTTCAATGAGCAGTTCTTC.

The genes are TRBV6-5 and TRBJ2-5; 9 bases match TRBD1. V was pared by 0 bases and J by 7 bases, with 12 bases of the junction left unmatched. The CDR3 consists of 17 residues. The germline V gene has CDR1 MNHEY and CDR2 SVGAGI. CDR3 residues: CASSYSRGGTGFGTQYF. The CDR3 nucleotides are TGTGCCAGCAGTTACTCGAGAGGTGGGACAGGGTTCGGGACCCAGTACTTC.

This chain connects TRBV10-1 to TRBJ2-1; D is unresolved. V lost 0 bases and J lost 6, with 12 bases in between. Germline CDR1 and CDR2: WNHNN and SYGVQD (reference sequence). CDR3 length: 15 amino acids. DNA for the CDR3: TGCGCCAGCAGTGAGTCGAAGGTCAGCGCCAATGAGCAGTTCTTC. Protein sequence: CASSESKVSANEQFF.

The chain is built from TRBV12-3 or TRBV12-4 and TRBJ1-6; no firm D call. The CDR3 runs 14 residues. Trimming cost V 3 bases and J 8 bases, with 11 bases left between them. DNA for the CDR3: TGTGCCAGCAGTTTCGTGGGGAGGGATTCACCCCTCCACTTT. Translation: CASSFVGRDSPLHF.

This clonotype occurred a few times. The rearrangement uses TRBV12-3 or TRBV12-4 and TRBJ2-1; 9 nucleotides agree with TRBD2. With 8 bases clipped from V and 4 bases from J, the junction kept 6 bases outside the gene matches. The CDR3 runs to 14 residues. The CDR3 loop reads CASGAGGWYNEQFF. CDR3 in DNA: TGTGCCAGCGGGGCGGGAGGGTGGTACAATGAGCAGTTCTTC.

The chain recombines TRBV20-1 with TRBJ2-2; TRBD2 agrees at 9 bases. The germline gives CDR1 DFQATT, CDR2 SNEGSKA (reference sequence). The length of the CDR3 is 13 residues. Unmatched junction bases numbered 3, after V lost 6 bases and J lost 4 bases. CDR3 sequence (DNA): TGCAGTGCGTATAGCGGGAGCACCGGGGAGCTGTTTTTT. It yields the protein CSAYSGSTGELFF.

The J gene is TRBJ1-2, the V gene TRBV3-1; TRBD1 might be the D (5 bases). CDR3 length: 15 amino acids. Germline CDR1 LGHDT, CDR2 YNNKEL (reference sequence). V was pared by 1 base and J by 6 bases, with 15 bases between. The CDR3 nucleotides are TGTGCCAGCAGCCAAGTCAGGGCAGCGGCGGATGGCTACACCTTC. As protein: CASSQVRAAADGYTF.

This clonotype was seen only a few times. V usage is TRBV5-1 and J usage is TRBJ1-1, with 8 bases matching TRBD1. The V gene's germline CDR1 is SGHRS and CDR2 YFSETQ. V lost 3 bases to trimming and J lost 2 bases; unmatched junction nucleotides: 12. The CDR3 spans 17 residues. The CDR3 nucleotides are TGCGCCAGCAGCTCGAGTAATGCCGGGACAGGCAACACTGAAGCTTTCTTT. Encoded protein: CASSSSNAGTGNTEAFF.

This clonotype was found many times. The CDR3 protein is CSARSGKNQPQHF. The DNA of the CDR3 is TGCAGTGCTAGATCCGGGAAAAATCAGCCCCAGCATTTT. The chain is built from TRBV20-1 and TRBJ1-5, with D uncertain. This CDR3 region has 13 residues. Trimming shortened V by 2 bases and J by 4 bases, and 9 bases separated the two germline ends. Germline loops: CDR1 DFQATT, CDR2 SNEGSKA (reference sequence).

This clonotype was found a few times. The chain combines TRBV4-2 with TRBJ2-7; 8 bases fit TRBD2. Germline V gene lookup returns CDR1 LGHNA and CDR2 YNFKEQ. The CDR3 totals 15 residues. The J segment lost 3 bases and the V segment lost 1 base, leaving 5 bases of the junction unmatched. The CDR3 protein is CASSQVGTSGYEQYF. The CDR3 DNA is TGTGCCAGCAGCCAAGTAGGCACTAGCGGCTACGAGCAGTACTTC.

This chain links TRBV4-3 with TRBJ2-1; 10 positions match TRBD2. Germline CDR1 reads LGHNA; CDR2 reads YSLEER. V lost 1 base and J lost 0; bases outside the gene matches: 3. The CDR3 contains 17 residues. CDR3 in amino acids: CASSQGLAGSSYNEQFF. As DNA, the CDR3 is TGCGCCAGCAGCCAAGGACTAGCGGGCAGCTCCTACAATGAGCAGTTCTTC.

This chain links TRBV6-5 with TRBJ2-1; no reliable D call. Germline V gene sequence: CDR1 MNHEY, CDR2 SVGAGI. V was trimmed by 0 bases and J by 7 bases, leaving 10 bases between them. The CDR3 length is 14 residues. Here the CDR3 reads CASSYSSTVNEQFF. The CDR3, as DNA: TGTGCCAGCAGTTACTCGAGTACTGTAAATGAGCAGTTCTTC.

The chain couples TRBV11-1 to TRBJ2-5; D is tentatively TRBD1 or TRBD2 (5 bases each). The CDR3 spans 18 residues. Trimming shortened V by 1 base and J by 3 bases, and 21 bases separated the two germline ends. The germline V gene encodes CDR1 SGHAT and CDR2 FQDESV (reference sequence). DNA for the CDR3: TGTGCCAGCAGCTTAGGCACCAAGGGGTTTGGGGGTAAAGAGACCCAGTACTTC. Its translation: CASSLGTKGFGGKETQYF. Looking up the rest from reference TRBV11-1 and TRBJ2-5 gives the full variable domain: EAEVAQSPRYKITEKSQAVAFWCDPISGHATLYWYRQILGQGPELLVQFQDESVVDDSQLPKDRFSAERLKGVDSTLKIQPAELGDSAMYLCASSLGTKGFGGKETQYFGPGTRLLVL.

In its sample, this clonotype was seen a few times. The rearrangement links TRBV27 to TRBJ2-1; TRBD2 matches 8 bases. The CDR3 runs 15 residues. Germline V CDR1 and CDR2: MNHEY, SMNVEV (reference sequence). The trim removed 7 bases at V and 10 bases at J, leaving 15 bases unmatched. CDR3 coding DNA: TGTGCCAGCAACAATGGGGCGGGAGGAGGGAAGGAGCAGTTCTTC. This translates into CASNNGAGGGKEQFF.

The chain couples TRBV3-1 to TRBJ2-7; D is unclear. Trimming removed 4 bases from V and 4 bases from J, with 14 bases in between. The CDR3 contains 14 residues. Germline assignment: CDR1 LGHDT and CDR2 YNNKEL (reference sequence). In DNA, the CDR3 is TGTGCCAGCAGCCGGTCCCTCTGGGCTTACGAGCAGTACTTC. Protein: CASSRSLWAYEQYF.

This clonotype showed up many times. CDR3 sequence: CASSEFGEAGTEAFF. Written as DNA, the CDR3 is TGTGCCAGCAGTGAATTTGGAGAGGCCGGGACTGAAGCTTTCTTT. V is TRBV25-1 and J is TRBJ1-1; D gene uncertain. Germline V gene sequence: CDR1 MGHDK, CDR2 SYGVNS. Trimming took 1 base from V and 5 from J, leaving 14 bases between them. The length of the CDR3 is 15 residues.

The V and J genes are TRBV5-4 and TRBJ2-7, with TRBD1 matching 7 bases. The V gene's germline CDR1 is SGHNT and CDR2 YYREEE (reference sequence). J gave up 7 bases and V 4 bases, and 8 bases lay outside the gene matches. The CDR3 loop spans 13 amino acids. CDR3 nucleotide sequence: TGTGCCAGCAGCATGGACAGGACGGGGGAGCAGTACTTC. Its protein is CASSMDRTGEQYF.

This clonotype was detected only a few times. The V and J genes are TRBV7-9 and TRBJ2-7; no clear D. Trimming pared 1 base from V and 2 bases from J, leaving 6 bases between. The length of the CDR3 is 13 residues. CDR1 and CDR2 (germline): SEHNR, FQNEAQ (reference sequence). The CDR3 sequence: CASSLDIPYEQYF. CDR3 nucleotide sequence: TGTGCCAGCAGCTTAGATATTCCCTACGAGCAGTACTTC.

The chain has TRBV20-1 and TRBJ2-1; D not resolved. The CDR3 totals 15 residues. From germline, CDR1 is DFQATT and CDR2 SNEGSKA (reference sequence). V shed 5 bases and J shed 0 bases, with 14 bases lying between them. The chain's CDR3 is CSALKGGFSYNEQFF. The CDR3 DNA follows: TGCAGTGCTCTAAAGGGCGGTTTCTCCTACAATGAGCAGTTCTTC.

Only a few counts were recorded for this clonotype. The chain links TRBV11-2 to TRBJ1-5; possibly TRBD1 for D (6 bases). Germline values: CDR1 SGHAT, CDR2 FQNNGV. This CDR3 is built from 14 residues. Trimming took 3 bases from V and 6 from J, leaving 12 bases between them. In nucleotides, the CDR3 is TGTGCCAGCAGCTTCCCAGGGGATACTCAGCCCCAGCATTTT. Amino acids: CASSFPGDTQPQHF. The full variable domain, rest sourced from reference TRBV11-2 and TRBJ1-5, is EAGVAQSPRYKIIEKRQSVAFWCNPISGHATLYWYQQILGQGPKLLIQFQNNGVVDDSQLPKDRFSAERLKGVDSTLKIQPAKLEDSAVYLCASSFPGDTQPQHFGDGTRLSIL.

In its sample, this clonotype was seen a few times. The chain links TRBV10-3 to TRBJ2-7; 14 bases line up with TRBD2. This CDR3 comprises 14 residues. The V gene end was trimmed by 2 bases and the J gene end by 10 bases; junction bases not matched to a gene: 4. Looked up from germline, CDR1 is ENHRY and CDR2 is SYGVKD. CDR3 bases: TGTGCCATCAGTGAGGCCGGGACTAGCGGGAGTCAGTACTTC. This codes for CAISEAGTSGSQYF.